The sequence of this T cell receptor beta chain was determined in a study of CD8 T cells in ankylosing spondylitis. For TCR beta, libraries came from quantitative 5'-RACE with molecular barcodes. TCRdb used MiXCR to reprocess the 5' RACE reads, holding one entry per CDR3 protein. The table shows 300,000 to 400,000 distinct CDR3 sequences, with around 10% occurring only once. The length of the CDR3 is 18 residues. Germline CDR1 is SGHAT and CDR2 is FQDESV (reference sequence). Study results and limitations: Blood from ankylosing spondylitis patients appeared to carry a characteristic roughly 8-variant TCR beta motif. Clones tied to disease were said to be significantly enriched in matched ankylosing spondylitis synovial fluid.

About this clonotype: What it recognizes is unknown. At one of its ends the junction is not consistent with the germline gene, which may arise from a read error.

J is TRBJ2-4 and V is TRBV11-1; D not certain. Source material: blood, either unsorted or a sorted T cell fraction (not recorded which). This sequence originates from a female donor with ankylosing spondylitis or in good health (not recorded which). CDR3 protein: CASSLRALGSSAKNIQHF. The CDR3 DNA is TGTGCCAGCAGCTTACGTGCTTTGGGATCTTCGGCCAAAAACATTCAGCACTTC.